These T cell receptor beta chains were read from a single sample in a study of CD8 T cells in ankylosing spondylitis. In TCRdb, the 5' RACE reads were re-called with MiXCR into one record per CDR3 protein. The sample lists 700,000 or so distinct CDR3 sequences, 15% to 20% seen once, with around 19% in the top ten. Sequencing was performed on blood, either unsorted or a sorted T cell fraction (not recorded which). The receptors here all came from a male donor with ankylosing spondylitis. Each CDR3 is given with its conserved first and last residue. Fields, in order: CDR3 protein, CDR3 DNA, V gene, J gene, D gene, clone size, CDR3 length. The D gene is left open where the match is weak. Part of the rows lack a size; the others show once, few, many or a class for expanded clones.

CDR3 protein: CASSSRTSGSRYNEQFF; CDR3 DNA: TGTGCCAGCAGCTCCAGGACTAGCGGGAGTCGGTACAATGAGCAGTTCTTC; V gene: TRBV7-8; J gene: TRBJ2-1; D gene: TRBD2; clone size: .; CDR3 length: 17
CDR3 protein: CASSFYGATDTQYF; CDR3 DNA: TGTGCCAGCAGCTTCTATGGGGCGACAGATACGCAGTATTTT; V gene: TRBV5-5; J gene: TRBJ2-3; D gene: .; clone size: .; CDR3 length: 14
CDR3 protein: CATSALGAPGELFF; CDR3 DNA: TGTGCCACCAGTGCCTTAGGGGCCCCCGGGGAGCTGTTTTTT; V gene: TRBV24-1; J gene: TRBJ2-2; D gene: .; clone size: few; CDR3 length: 14
CDR3 protein: CASSLLEDEQFF; CDR3 DNA: TGTGCCAGCAGCTTACTGGAGGATGAGCAGTTCTTC; V gene: TRBV7-9; J gene: TRBJ2-1; D gene: .; clone size: .; CDR3 length: 12
CDR3 protein: CASSLDALTGELFF; CDR3 DNA: TGTGCCAGCAGCTTAGATGCGTTGACCGGGGAGCTGTTTTTT; V gene: TRBV7-6; J gene: TRBJ2-2; D gene: .; clone size: .; CDR3 length: 14
CDR3 protein: CASSPTGTVSYEQYF; CDR3 DNA: TGCGCCAGCAGCCCCACCGGGACGGTCTCCTACGAGCAGTACTTC; V gene: TRBV4-1; J gene: TRBJ2-7; D gene: .; clone size: many; CDR3 length: 15
CDR3 protein: CASSLFPIPAGLAGVNDNEQFF; CDR3 DNA: TGTGCCAGCAGCTTATTCCCCATCCCGGCCGGACTAGCGGGAGTAAACGACAATGAGCAGTTCTTC; V gene: TRBV7-2; J gene: TRBJ2-1; D gene: TRBD2; clone size: few; CDR3 length: 22
CDR3 protein: CASSLGQELAKNIQYF; CDR3 DNA: TGCGCCAGCAGCTTGGGACAGGAATTAGCCAAAAACATTCAGTACTTC; V gene: TRBV5-1; J gene: TRBJ2-4; D gene: .; clone size: .; CDR3 length: 16
CDR3 protein: CASSLADRGLEETQYF; CDR3 DNA: TGCGCCAGCAGCTTGGCCGACAGGGGGCTGGAAGAGACCCAGTACTTC; V gene: TRBV5-1; J gene: TRBJ2-5; D gene: TRBD1; clone size: .; CDR3 length: 16
CDR3 protein: CASSQEAYSNQPQHF; CDR3 DNA: TGTGCCAGCAGCCAGGAGGCTTATAGCAATCAGCCCCAGCATTTT; V gene: TRBV4-2; J gene: TRBJ1-5; D gene: .; clone size: many; CDR3 length: 15
CDR3 protein: CSASPGGNSPLHF; CDR3 DNA: TGCAGTGCTAGTCCAGGGGGTAATTCACCCCTCCACTTT; V gene: TRBV20-1; J gene: TRBJ1-6; D gene: TRBD1; clone size: few; CDR3 length: 13
CDR3 protein: CSAFPPQGRNTEAFF; CDR3 DNA: TGCAGTGCGTTCCCGCCTCAGGGTAGGAACACTGAAGCTTTCTTT; V gene: TRBV20-1; J gene: TRBJ1-1; D gene: .; clone size: few; CDR3 length: 15
CDR3 protein: CASSLAGQDTGELFF; CDR3 DNA: TGTGCCAGCAGCTTAGCGGGACAGGACACCGGGGAGCTGTTTTTT; V gene: TRBV7-9; J gene: TRBJ2-2; D gene: TRBD1; clone size: .; CDR3 length: 15
CDR3 protein: CASSTPRAGPFPYEQYF; CDR3 DNA: TGTGCCAGCAGTACGCCCCGAGCGGGACCCTTTCCCTACGAGCAGTACTTC; V gene: TRBV6-2/TRBV6-3; J gene: TRBJ2-7; D gene: TRBD2; clone size: few; CDR3 length: 17
CDR3 protein: CASSTDRPGTQYF; CDR3 DNA: TGTGCCAGCAGCACTGACAGGCCGGGAACCCAGTACTTC; V gene: TRBV12-3/TRBV12-4; J gene: TRBJ2-5; D gene: .; clone size: .; CDR3 length: 13
CDR3 protein: CASSLAGGQGYSADTQYF; CDR3 DNA: TGTGCCAGCAGCTTAGCCGGAGGACAGGGATATTCTGCAGATACGCAGTATTTT; V gene: TRBV7-2; J gene: TRBJ2-3; D gene: TRBD1; clone size: once; CDR3 length: 18
CDR3 protein: CASSFQGASGNTIYF; CDR3 DNA: TGTGCCAGCAGTTTCCAAGGGGCCTCTGGAAACACCATATATTTT; V gene: TRBV12-3/TRBV12-4; J gene: TRBJ1-3; D gene: .; clone size: few; CDR3 length: 15
CDR3 protein: CASSQGLRNYEQYF; CDR3 DNA: TGTGCCAGCAGCCAAGGACTTAGAAACTACGAGCAGTACTTC; V gene: TRBV3-1; J gene: TRBJ2-7; D gene: .; clone size: few; CDR3 length: 14
CDR3 protein: CASSVSLSSYNEQFF; CDR3 DNA: TGTGCCAGCAGCGTATCGTTGAGCTCCTACAATGAGCAGTTCTTC; V gene: TRBV9; J gene: TRBJ2-1; D gene: .; clone size: .; CDR3 length: 15
CDR3 protein: CASSYGQEEETQYF; CDR3 DNA: TGCGCCAGCAGTTACGGACAGGAAGAAGAGACCCAGTACTTC; V gene: TRBV5-1; J gene: TRBJ2-5; D gene: TRBD1; clone size: many; CDR3 length: 14
CDR3 protein: CAIALALTSYEQYF; CDR3 DNA: TGTGCCATCGCCCTCGCGTTGACCTCCTACGAGCAGTACTTC; V gene: TRBV10-3; J gene: TRBJ2-7; D gene: .; clone size: .; CDR3 length: 14
CDR3 protein: CASSASYGRNTGELFF; CDR3 DNA: TGTGCCAGCAGCGCCTCCTATGGCCGCAACACCGGGGAGCTGTTTTTT; V gene: TRBV5-8; J gene: TRBJ2-2; D gene: .; clone size: many; CDR3 length: 16
CDR3 protein: CSARPQTGELFF; CDR3 DNA: TGCAGTGCTAGGCCCCAAACCGGGGAGCTGTTTTTT; V gene: TRBV20-1; J gene: TRBJ2-2; D gene: .; clone size: .; CDR3 length: 12
CDR3 protein: CASSYSGNNEHF; CDR3 DNA: TGTGCCAGCAGTTACAGCGGCAACAACGAACATTTT; V gene: TRBV6-2/TRBV6-3; J gene: TRBJ1-5; D gene: .; clone size: .; CDR3 length: 12
CDR3 protein: CASSLGQVIGNTIYF; CDR3 DNA: TGTGCCAGCAGTTTGGGACAGGTTATAGGAAACACCATATATTTT; V gene: TRBV6-5; J gene: TRBJ1-3; D gene: TRBD1; clone size: .; CDR3 length: 15
CDR3 protein: CASSLTGETGTDTQYF; CDR3 DNA: TGCGCCAGCAGCTTGACAGGCGAAACTGGCACAGATACGCAGTATTTT; V gene: TRBV5-1; J gene: TRBJ2-3; D gene: .; clone size: .; CDR3 length: 16